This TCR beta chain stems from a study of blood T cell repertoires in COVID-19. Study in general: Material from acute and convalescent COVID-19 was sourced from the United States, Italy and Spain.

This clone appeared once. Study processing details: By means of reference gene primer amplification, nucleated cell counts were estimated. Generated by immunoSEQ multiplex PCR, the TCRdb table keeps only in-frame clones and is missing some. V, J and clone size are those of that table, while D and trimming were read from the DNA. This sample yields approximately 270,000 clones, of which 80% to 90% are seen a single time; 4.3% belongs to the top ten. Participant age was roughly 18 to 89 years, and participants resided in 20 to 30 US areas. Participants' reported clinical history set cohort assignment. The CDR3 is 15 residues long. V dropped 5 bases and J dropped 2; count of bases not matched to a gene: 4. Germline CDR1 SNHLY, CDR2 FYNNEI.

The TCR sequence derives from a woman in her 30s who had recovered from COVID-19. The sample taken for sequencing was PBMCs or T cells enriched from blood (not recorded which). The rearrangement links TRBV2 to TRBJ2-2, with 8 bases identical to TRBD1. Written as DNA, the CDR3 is TGTGCCAGCAGTCGGGACAGGACCAACACCGGGGAGCTGTTTTTT. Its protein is CASSRDRTNTGELFF.